A selection of T cell receptor beta chains follows, all from one sample in a study of regulatory T cells in long-lasting Graves disease. TCRdb reanalysed the multiplex PCR reads using MiXCR and keeps one entry per CDR3 protein. The table lists approximately 310,000 distinct CDR3 sequences, 15% to 20% of them singletons. The specimen was peripheral blood mononuclear cells (PBMCs), collected at new diagnosis, from a patient treated with antithyroid drugs. These receptors all stem from a female donor with Graves disease. The CDR3 runs from the conserved cysteine through the conserved F or W. D genes are given only for firm matches. Clone size is stated in some rows and not others, as once, few, many or a class when expanded.

clone size: many; V gene: TRBV20-1; D gene: TRBD1; CDR3 protein: CSAHHRGYSPLHF
clone size: few; V gene: TRBV29-1; D gene: -; CDR3 protein: CSVPSPEAAFF
clone size: few; V gene: TRBV19; D gene: -; CDR3 protein: CASSPRTGAGNEKLFF
clone size: -; V gene: TRBV7-8; D gene: -; CDR3 protein: CASSLDRVDTEAFF
clone size: many; V gene: TRBV27; D gene: TRBD1; CDR3 protein: CASSLSPNRGEQYF
clone size: few; V gene: TRBV19; D gene: TRBD1; CDR3 protein: CASSPDRGNNQPQHF
clone size: many; V gene: TRBV25-1; D gene: -; CDR3 protein: CASSDLYNSPLHF
clone size: many; V gene: TRBV11-2; D gene: TRBD2; CDR3 protein: CASSLASPPSGPSETQYF
clone size: few; V gene: TRBV10-3; D gene: TRBD2; CDR3 protein: CAISVAGENTQYF
clone size: -; V gene: TRBV25-1; D gene: -; CDR3 protein: CASSLTGRVEKLFF
clone size: many; V gene: TRBV10-3; D gene: TRBD1; CDR3 protein: CAISGGQRSSYEQYF
clone size: many; V gene: TRBV11-2; D gene: -; CDR3 protein: CASSLDRNGPQHF
clone size: many; V gene: TRBV7-9; D gene: TRBD2; CDR3 protein: CASSFPPSGSEREQFF
clone size: many; V gene: TRBV19; D gene: TRBD1; CDR3 protein: CASSIGRGHTGELFF
clone size: many; V gene: TRBV28; D gene: -; CDR3 protein: CASSLLGKNEQFF